What follows describes a single TCR beta chain. These data come from a study of shared T cell receptors in the human thymus. The CDR3 loop spans 13 amino acids. Germline V gene data show CDR1 as MDHEN and CDR2 as SYDVKM. Trimming left V 8 bases short and J 7 bases short, with 18 bases between. Produced via immunoSEQ multiplex PCR; TCRdb's table is partial and in-frame only. This sample has some 700,000 clones; over 75% occur once, and the top ten carry around 0.0099%. The same specimen was also included in a second study, on human thymus T cells. That report notes: Resections obtained during corrective heart surgery supplied the thymus tissue. A high degree of thymic repertoire overlap among unrelated individuals was reported in related research.

The chain uses TRBV28 and TRBJ2-7, with D unresolved. The sample taken for sequencing was thymocytes. This clonotype was sampled from a boy younger than two with a congenital heart defect. The CDR3 spells CASSRHPTGEQYF. The CDR3 DNA follows: TGTGCCAGCTCCCGCCACCCGACTGGGGAGCAGTACTTC.